The clone carrying this TCR beta chain was found many times. Antigen: not known. Library preparation for TCR beta used quantitative 5'-RACE with molecular barcodes. Via MiXCR, TCRdb re-called the 5' RACE reads, giving one row per CDR3 protein. The sample shows fewer than 550,000 distinct CDR3 sequences, approximately 5.3% of them seen only once. The data were taken from a study of CD8 T cells in ankylosing spondylitis. Study conclusions and caveats: There was a TCR beta motif, made of several highly homologous variants, that appeared characteristic of ankylosing spondylitis blood.

Germline-derived CDR1 and CDR2 are DFQATT and SNEGSKA (reference sequence). This CDR3 spans 14 amino acids. With V trimmed by 0 bases and J by 4 bases, 0 bases remained unmatched. What was sequenced was blood, either unsorted or a sorted T cell fraction (not recorded which). This chain joins TRBV20-1 and TRBJ2-1; 10 positions match TRBD2. The TCR sequence derives from a male donor with ankylosing spondylitis. CDR3 sequence (DNA): TGCAGTGCTAGAGAACTAGCGGGATACAATGAGCAGTTCTTC. Its translation: CSARELAGYNEQFF.